This T cell receptor (beta chain) derives from a study of cytomegalovirus exposure and HLA in healthy donors. Study observations and caveats: Presence/absence comparisons presumed near-even sequencing depth among donors. It was only CMV serostatus that was available as immune exposure information. Some V segments, TRBV6-2 and TRBV6-3 among them, were indistinguishable and were therefore excluded.

V shed 4 bases and J 6 bases; nucleotides not matched to a gene: 4. CDR1 and CDR2 from the germline V gene are SEHNR and FQNEAQ (reference sequence). The length of the CDR3 is 14 residues. Notes on this clone: The antigen is unknown.

The PCR made use of 60 Vbeta and 13 Jbeta primers. Produced via immunoSEQ multiplex PCR; TCRdb's table is partial and in-frame only. In the table there are around 150,000 clones, around four fifths of which are singletons. The source of this sequence is a young man in good health and CMV-seropositive. J is TRBJ2-1 and V is TRBV7-9; 9 nucleotides match TRBD1. The sequenced sample was PBMCs. Here the CDR3 reads CASSSGQGVNEQFF. CDR3 bases: TGTGCCAGCAGCTCGGGACAGGGAGTCAATGAGCAGTTCTTC. Looking up the rest from reference TRBV7-9 and TRBJ2-1 gives the full variable domain: DTGVSQNPRHKITKRGQNVTFRCDPISEHNRLYWYRQTLGQGPEFLTYFQNEAQLEKSRLLSDRFSAERPKGSFSTLEIQRTEQGDSAMYLCASSSGQGVNEQFFGPGTRLTVL.